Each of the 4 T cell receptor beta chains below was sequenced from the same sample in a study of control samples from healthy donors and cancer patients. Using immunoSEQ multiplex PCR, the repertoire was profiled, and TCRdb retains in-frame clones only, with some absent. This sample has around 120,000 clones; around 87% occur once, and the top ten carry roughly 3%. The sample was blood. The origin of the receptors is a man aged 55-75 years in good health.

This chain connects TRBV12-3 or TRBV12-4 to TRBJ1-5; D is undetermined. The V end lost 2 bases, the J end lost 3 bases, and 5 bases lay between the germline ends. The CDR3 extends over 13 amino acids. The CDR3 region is CASSLMFNQPQHF. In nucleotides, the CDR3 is TGTGCCAGCAGTTTAATGTTCAATCAGCCCCAGCATTTT.

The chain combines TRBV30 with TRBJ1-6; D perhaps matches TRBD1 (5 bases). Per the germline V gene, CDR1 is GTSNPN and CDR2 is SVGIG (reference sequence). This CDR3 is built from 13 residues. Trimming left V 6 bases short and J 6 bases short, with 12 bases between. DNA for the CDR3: TGTGCCTGTGTAGGGGACCTTAATTCACCCCTCCACTTT. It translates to CACVGDLNSPLHF. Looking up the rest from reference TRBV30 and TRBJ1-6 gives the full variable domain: SQTIHQWPATLVQPVGSPLSLECTVEGTSNPNLYWYRQAAGRGLQLLFYSVGIGQISSEVPQNLSASRPQDRQFILSSKKLLLSDSGFYLCACVGDLNSPLHFGNGTRLTVT.

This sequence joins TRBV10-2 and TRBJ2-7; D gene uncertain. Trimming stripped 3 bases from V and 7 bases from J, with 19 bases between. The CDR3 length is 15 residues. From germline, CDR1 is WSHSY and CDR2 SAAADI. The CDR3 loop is CASSEVQQLSGEQYF. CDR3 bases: TGCGCCAGCAGTGAAGTTCAGCAATTGAGTGGTGAGCAGTACTTC.

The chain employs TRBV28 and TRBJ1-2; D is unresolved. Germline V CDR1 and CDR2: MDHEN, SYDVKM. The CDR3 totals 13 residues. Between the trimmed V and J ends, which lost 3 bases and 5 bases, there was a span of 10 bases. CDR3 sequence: CASSLSTAYGYTF. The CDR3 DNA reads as TGTGCCAGCAGTTTGTCTACAGCTTATGGCTACACCTTC.